This TCR beta chain is from a study of CD8 T cells in Susac syndrome. Random hexamers served to reverse transcribe roughly 0.5 to 1 ug RNA. TCRdb processed the immunoSEQ multiplex PCR reads anew with MiXCR; each CDR3 protein has one entry. The data show 140,000 to 150,000 distinct CDR3 sequences, 90% to 97% seen once. The sample taken for sequencing was CD4+ T cells from PBMCs. The clonotype originates from a human donor with Susac syndrome.

The CDR3 nucleotides read TGCAGTGCTAGGAGGGGGCCAGGGGGTGTTGGAAACACCATATATTTT. It codes for CSARRGPGGVGNTIYF. This chain connects TRBV20-1 to TRBJ1-3; 7 bases line up with TRBD1. Germline V gene sequence: CDR1 DFQATT, CDR2 SNEGSKA (reference sequence). The CDR3 length is 16 residues. With V trimmed by 3 bases and J by 3 bases, 11 bases remained unmatched.